This passage covers 19 T cell receptor beta chains from one sample sequenced in a study of blood T cell repertoires in COVID-19. TCRdb's table, derived via immunoSEQ multiplex PCR, lists solely in-frame clones and lacks some. The sample consists of over 85,000 clones, approximately 90% of them appearing once. Sample: peripheral blood. Receptors were obtained from a human donor with active COVID-19. The donor label of this sample is uncertain.

The genes are TRBV4-1 and TRBJ2-7; possible D gene TRBD2, 5 bases. The CDR3 totals 16 residues. From germline, CDR1 is MGHRA and CDR2 YSYEKL. Deletions cut 0 bases from V and 0 bases from J, with 12 bases between. CDR3 protein: CASSQDRAEGSYEQYF. CDR3 DNA: TGCGCCAGCAGCCAAGATCGGGCCGAGGGCTCCTACGAGCAGTACTTC.

The chain carries TRBV6-5 and TRBJ2-7; TRBD1 matches 7 bases. This CDR3 is 14 amino acids long. Unmatched junction bases numbered 6, after V lost 6 bases and J lost 1 base. The germline V gene has CDR1 MNHEY and CDR2 SVGAGI. The CDR3 reads CASRPGQISYEQYF. The CDR3 DNA reads as TGTGCCAGCAGACCGGGACAGATATCCTACGAGCAGTACTTC.

The chain is built from TRBV18 and TRBJ2-7; 7 bases align to TRBD1. Germline assignment: CDR1 KGHSH and CDR2 LQKENI. V lost 3 bases, J lost 2 bases, and 7 bases stayed unmatched. The CDR3 runs 15 residues. The CDR3 DNA is TGTGCCAGCTCACCTCTCCGGACAGGTACCTACGAGCAGTACTTC. Protein: CASSPLRTGTYEQYF.

The chain combines TRBV5-1 with TRBJ2-5; 9 bases are shared with TRBD2. The V gene end was trimmed by 4 bases and the J gene end by 5 bases; junction bases not matched to a gene: 6. Germline CDR1 and CDR2: SGHRS and YFSETQ. The CDR3 covers 14 residues. The CDR3 DNA follows: TGCGCCAGCAGCCAGGGACTAGCTCGGGAGACCCAGTACTTC. The encoded protein is CASSQGLARETQYF. The full variable domain, its missing parts supplied by reference TRBV5-1 and TRBJ2-5, is KAGVTQTPRYLIKTRGQQVTLSCSPISGHRSVSWYQQTPGQGLQFLFEYFSETQRNKGNFPGRFSGRQFSNSRSEMNVSTLELGDSALYLCASSQGLARETQYFGPGTRLLVL.

In DNA, the CDR3 is TGTGCCAGCAGGGAGGAGGGGGACAGGGGTCGCGAGCAGTACTTC. Amino acids: CASREEGDRGREQYF. The chain uses TRBV2 and TRBJ2-7, with 10 bases identical to TRBD1. This CDR3 spans 15 amino acids. Germline V gene lookup returns CDR1 SNHLY and CDR2 FYNNEI. V shed 6 bases, J shed 6 bases, and the junction held 11 bases outside the gene matches.

The chain carries TRBV6-5 and TRBJ2-2; D might be TRBD2 (6 bases). The germline V gene encodes CDR1 MNHEY and CDR2 SVGAGI. Trimming shortened V by 7 bases and J by 3 bases, and 15 bases separated the two germline ends. CDR3 size: 15 residues. The CDR3 region has the DNA TGTGCCAGCACCTTCAACCGGAGGGACACCGGGGAGCTGTTTTTT. Protein sequence: CASTFNRRDTGELFF.

This sequence joins TRBV7-3 and TRBJ2-3, with unresolved D. Germline V CDR1 and CDR2: SGHTA, FQGTGA. The CDR3 runs to 14 residues. V was pared by 2 bases and J by 2 bases, with 8 bases between. This chain's CDR3 is CASSLGSVTDTQYF. The CDR3 DNA is TGTGCCAGCAGCTTAGGCAGCGTCACAGATACGCAGTATTTT.

This clone showed up just once. J is TRBJ1-1 and V is TRBV4-1; 8 nucleotides align to TRBD1. CDR1 is MGHRA, CDR2 YSYEKL, per germline. The length of the CDR3 is 14 residues. The V gene end was trimmed by 1 base and the J gene end by 4 bases; junction bases not matched to a gene: 2. The CDR3 DNA follows: TGCGCCAGCAGCCAAGTGACAGGGGCCACTGAAGCTTTCTTT. This translates into CASSQVTGATEAFF.

The CDR3 nucleotides are TGCGCCAGCAGCCAACCAACTAGCGGGGGGGCTTCCTACGAGCAGTACTTC. Protein product: CASSQPTSGGASYEQYF. The rearrangement joins TRBV4-1 to TRBJ2-7, with 13 positions matching TRBD2. The trim removed 2 bases at V and 1 base at J, leaving 5 bases unmatched. Germline V lookup: CDR1 MGHRA, CDR2 YSYEKL. This CDR3 has 17 residues.

The rearrangement joins TRBV28 to TRBJ2-7; TRBD2 might be the D (5 bases). Germline V gene lookup returns CDR1 MDHEN and CDR2 SYDVKM. V was trimmed by 8 bases and J by 0 bases, leaving 5 bases between them. This CDR3 contains 11 residues. CDR3 residues: CASGSSYEQYF. The DNA for the CDR3 is TGTGCCAGCGGGAGCTCCTACGAGCAGTACTTC.

The chain joins TRBV24-1 to TRBJ2-2, with no clear D. This CDR3 comprises 15 residues. The germline gives CDR1 KGHDR, CDR2 SFDVKD. V lost 6 bases, J lost 1 base, and 11 bases lay in between. CDR3 sequence: CATSSAQENTGELFF. CDR3 sequence (DNA): TGTGCCACCAGTTCCGCCCAGGAGAACACCGGGGAGCTGTTTTTT.

V and J are TRBV14 and TRBJ2-6, with a weak D call TRBD1 (6 bases). The CDR3 contains 17 residues. With 6 bases removed from V and 0 bases from J, the gap between germline ends came to 15 bases. Germline CDR1 reads SGHDN; CDR2 reads FVKESK. The CDR3 sequence: CASSIQDSLSGANVLTF. The CDR3 bases are TGTGCCAGCAGTATACAGGACAGCCTCTCTGGGGCCAACGTCCTGACTTTC. Full variable domain (rest looked up from reference TRBV14 and TRBJ2-6): EAGVTQFPSHSVIEKGQTVTLRCDPISGHDNLYWYRRVMGKEIKFLLHFVKESKQDESGMPNNRFLAERTGGTYSTLKVQPAELEDSGVYFCASSIQDSLSGANVLTFGAGSRLTVL.

The chain links TRBV29-1 to TRBJ2-2; TRBD1 might be the D (6 bases). Looked up from germline, CDR1 is SQVTM and CDR2 is ANQGSEA. V was pared by 7 bases and J by 0 bases, with 15 bases between. This CDR3 has 15 amino acids. The CDR3 DNA reads TGCAGCGCCGGATCGGGACACTCGAACACCGGGGAGCTGTTTTTT. Translating it yields CSAGSGHSNTGELFF.

The chain couples TRBV3-1 (or the pseudogene TRBV3-2) to TRBJ2-5, with 8 positions matching TRBD2. This CDR3 is 15 amino acids long. Germline loops: CDR1 LGHDT, CDR2 YNNKEL (reference sequence). Trimming removed 3 bases from V and 1 base from J; junction bases left unmatched: 4. The CDR3 loop reads CASSHRAGVQETQYF. In DNA form, the CDR3 reads TGTGCCAGCAGCCACCGAGCGGGGGTCCAAGAGACCCAGTACTTC.

The rearrangement uses TRBV5-1 and TRBJ2-3, with a weak D call TRBD2 (7 bases). This CDR3 is 18 amino acids long. CDR1 is SGHRS, CDR2 YFSETQ, per germline. The V end was cut by 4 bases, the J end by 4 bases, with 25 bases between. CDR3 coding DNA: TGCGCCAGCAGCCCCGAAGGGGGGGGGCGAGGGGCAGCAGATACGCAGTATTTT. Translation: CASSPEGGGRGAADTQYF.

The table lists this clone with a count of one. The V and J genes are TRBV9 and TRBJ1-6, with D perhaps matching TRBD1 (6 bases). This CDR3 contains 15 residues. V dropped 2 bases and J dropped 5 bases, with 11 bases sitting between them. The V gene's germline CDR1 is SGDLS and CDR2 YYNGEE. CDR3 in DNA: TGTGCCAGCAGCGTCCATCAGGGGAATAATTCACCCCTCCACTTT. Amino acid sequence: CASSVHQGNNSPLHF.

This clone was seen more than once but under ten times. The rearrangement joins TRBV19 to TRBJ2-3; D may be TRBD1 (5 bases). CDR1 and CDR2 from the germline V gene are LNHDA and SQIVND (reference sequence). Trimming left V 4 bases short and J 4 bases short, with 18 bases between. The CDR3 is made up of 16 amino acids. CDR3 nucleotides: TGTGCCAGTAGTAAGCAGGGCTCTTTTCAGCCAGATACGCAGTATTTT. Protein product: CASSKQGSFQPDTQYF.

The chain joins TRBV4-2 to TRBJ2-1; 12 nucleotides match TRBD2. Germline V gene data show CDR1 as LGHNA and CDR2 as YNFKEQ. This CDR3 spans 16 amino acids. V lost 1 base and J lost 6; bases outside the gene matches: 4. CDR3: CASSQASGGALNEQFF. The CDR3 DNA sequence: TGTGCCAGCAGCCAAGCTAGCGGGGGGGCCCTCAATGAGCAGTTCTTC.

The chain has TRBV7-6 and TRBJ2-5, with 10 bases lining up with TRBD1. Germline CDR1 and CDR2: SGHVS and FNYEAQ. The junction had 11 bases not matched to a gene; V was cut back by 5 bases and J by 5 bases. CDR3 size: 16 residues. The CDR3 DNA follows: TGTGCCAGCAGCCCGAGACAGGGGGCTACTGGGGAGACCCAGTACTTC. It is translated as CASSPRQGATGETQYF.